The sample holds a few counts of the clone carrying this T cell receptor beta chain. This specimen comes from a study of blood T cell repertoires in COVID-19. Study at large: Donors in the United States, Italy and Spain gave samples during acute or convalescent COVID-19. Sources were T cells, B-cell-depleted T cells, or PBMCs; the material itself was cDNA or gDNA.

Under the authors' procedure: It was from reference gene primer amplification that nucleated cell counts were estimated. Method: immunoSEQ multiplex PCR; TCRdb's copy keeps in-frame clones and lacks some. The V and J calls and clone size were taken over from that table, and D and trimming were inferred from the DNA. In the table there are roughly 50,000 clones, roughly 90% of which are singletons. Trimming removed 5 bases at V and 5 bases at J, with 15 bases between. Germline CDR1 LNHDA, CDR2 SQIVND (reference sequence). The CDR3 is made up of 14 amino acids. The chain employs TRBV19 and TRBJ1-2, with TRBD1 as a possible D gene (6 bases). The clonotype was recovered from a human donor with active COVID-19. The donor label of this sample is uncertain. Sequenced material: peripheral blood. The CDR3 protein is CASSYQGTEYGYTF. In nucleotides, the CDR3 is TGTGCCAGTAGTTATCAGGGGACGGAATATGGCTACACCTTC.